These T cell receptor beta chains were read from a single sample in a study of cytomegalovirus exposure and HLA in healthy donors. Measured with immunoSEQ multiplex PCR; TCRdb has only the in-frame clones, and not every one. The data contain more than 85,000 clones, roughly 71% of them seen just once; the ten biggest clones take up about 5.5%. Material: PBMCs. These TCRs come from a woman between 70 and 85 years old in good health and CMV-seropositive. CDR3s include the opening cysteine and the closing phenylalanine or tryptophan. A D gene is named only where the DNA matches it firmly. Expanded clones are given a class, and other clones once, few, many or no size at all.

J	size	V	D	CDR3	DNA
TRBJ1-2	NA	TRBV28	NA	CASFSGVNGYTF	TGTGCCAGTTTCTCGGGGGTAAATGGCTACACCTTC
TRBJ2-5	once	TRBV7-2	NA	CASSQDYSRQETQYF	TGTGCCAGCAGCCAGGACTATAGCCGGCAAGAGACCCAGTACTTC
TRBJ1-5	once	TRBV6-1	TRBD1	CATIEGGQGFQPQHF	TGTGCCACGATCGAGGGAGGACAGGGATTTCAGCCCCAGCATTTT
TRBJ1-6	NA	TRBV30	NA	CAWKTDHRDNSPLHF	TGTGCCTGGAAGACCGACCACAGGGATAATTCACCCCTCCACTTT
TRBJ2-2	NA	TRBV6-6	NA	CASSPGTRAFEELFF	TGTGCCAGCAGTCCCGGGACAAGGGCTTTCGAGGAGCTGTTTTTT
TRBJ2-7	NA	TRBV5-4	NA	CASSLAGVDEQYF	TGTGCCAGCAGCTTGGCAGGGGTGGACGAGCAGTACTTC
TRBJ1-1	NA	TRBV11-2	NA	CASSPRGNTEAFF	TGTGCCAGCAGCCCGCGGGGCAACACTGAAGCTTTCTTT
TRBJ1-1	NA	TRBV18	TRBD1	CASSPLGQSYEAFF	TGTGCCAGCTCACCATTGGGACAGTCTTATGAAGCTTTCTTT
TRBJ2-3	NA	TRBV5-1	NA	CASISDNTDTQYF	TGCGCCAGCATCTCTGACAACACAGATACGCAGTATTTT
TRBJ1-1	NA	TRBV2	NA	CASKFAGVITEAFF	TGTGCCAGCAAGTTTGCAGGGGTGATCACTGAAGCTTTCTTT
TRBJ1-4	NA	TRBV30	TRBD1	CAWTTAGTGAIF	TGTGCCTGGACTACGGCCGGGACAGGGGCAATTTTT
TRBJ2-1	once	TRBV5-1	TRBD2	CASSLAGGAGYNEQFF	TGCGCCAGCAGCTTGGCCGGGGGGGCCGGGTACAATGAGCAGTTCTTC
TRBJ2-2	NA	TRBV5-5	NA	CASSLRQGNGELFF	TGTGCCAGCAGCTTGAGGCAGGGGAACGGGGAGCTGTTTTTT
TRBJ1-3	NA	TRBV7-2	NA	CASSLGTGPTSGNTIYF	TGTGCCAGCAGCTTAGGCACAGGGCCGACCTCTGGAAACACCATATATTTT
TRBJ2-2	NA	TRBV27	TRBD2	CASIYRPTSGGAGELFF	TGTGCCAGCATCTATCGGCCGACTAGCGGGGGGGCCGGGGAGCTGTTTTTT
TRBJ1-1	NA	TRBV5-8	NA	CASSLPDSNTEAFF	TGTGCCAGCAGCTTGCCAGACTCGAACACTGAAGCTTTCTTT
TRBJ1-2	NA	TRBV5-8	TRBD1	CASSLLGGNYGYTF	TGTGCCAGCAGCTTGTTAGGGGGCAACTATGGCTACACCTTC
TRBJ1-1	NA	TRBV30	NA	CAWSVGVETEAFF	TGTGCCTGGAGTGTCGGGGTGGAGACTGAAGCTTTCTTT
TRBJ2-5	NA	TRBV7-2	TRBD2	CASSASGGASETQYF	TGTGCCAGCAGCGCGAGCGGGGGGGCCTCAGAGACCCAGTACTTC
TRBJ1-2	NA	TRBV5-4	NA	CASTSTLEGGYGYTF	TGTGCCAGCACCTCGACCTTAGAGGGCGGCTATGGCTACACCTTC
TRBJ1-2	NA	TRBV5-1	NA	CASSPGQSLNYGYTF	TGCGCCAGCAGCCCCGGACAAAGCCTCAACTATGGCTACACCTTC
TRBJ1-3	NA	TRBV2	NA	CASSGQTFSGNTIYF	TGTGCCAGCAGTGGACAGACGTTCTCTGGAAACACCATATATTTT
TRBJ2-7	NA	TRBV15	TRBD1	CATSRDRQGGMYF	TGTGCCACCAGCAGAGATCGACAGGGGGGTATGTACTTC
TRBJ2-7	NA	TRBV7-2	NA	CASSFSVKYEQYF	TGTGCCAGCAGCTTTAGTGTAAAATACGAGCAGTACTTC
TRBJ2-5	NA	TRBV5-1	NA	CASSLVARGVSETQYF	TGCGCCAGCAGCTTGGTGGCCAGAGGAGTGTCAGAGACCCAGTACTTC
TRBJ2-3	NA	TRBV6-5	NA	CASSRLRLADTQYF	TGTGCCAGCAGTCGACTTAGACTCGCAGATACGCAGTATTTT
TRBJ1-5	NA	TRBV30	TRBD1	CAWNPGTGANQPQHF	TGTGCCTGGAACCCCGGGACAGGGGCCAATCAGCCCCAGCATTTT
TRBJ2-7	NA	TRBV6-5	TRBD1	CASSGAGTGEAQYF	TGTGCCAGCAGTGGGGCCGGGACAGGGGAGGCCCAGTACTTC
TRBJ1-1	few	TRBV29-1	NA	CSGLTEPMNTEAFF	TGCAGCGGACTGACAGAGCCCATGAACACTGAAGCTTTCTTT
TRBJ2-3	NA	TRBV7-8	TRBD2	CASSQRLAGVGTDTQYF	TGTGCCAGCAGCCAAAGACTAGCGGGGGTCGGCACAGATACGCAGTATTTT
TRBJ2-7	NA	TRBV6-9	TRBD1	CASSPPDRMSSYEQYF	TGTGCCAGCAGCCCTCCGGACAGGATGAGCTCCTACGAGCAGTACTTC
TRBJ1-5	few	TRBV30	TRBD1	CAWRITTGRLISNQPQHF	TGTGCCTGGAGGATTACGACAGGGCGACTAATAAGCAATCAGCCCCAGCATTTT
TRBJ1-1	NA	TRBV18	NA	CASSAGWEAFF	TGTGCCAGCTCGGCAGGGTGGGAAGCTTTCTTT
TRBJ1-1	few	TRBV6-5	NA	CASSYGGQRNTEAFF	TGTGCCAGCAGTTACGGCGGACAGCGGAACACTGAAGCTTTCTTT
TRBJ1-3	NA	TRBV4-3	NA	CASSQEHSGNTIYF	TGCGCCAGCAGCCAAGAACACTCTGGAAACACCATATATTTT
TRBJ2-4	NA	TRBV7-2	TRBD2	CASSPWEGIAKNIQYF	TGTGCCAGCAGCCCCTGGGAGGGGATAGCCAAAAACATTCAGTACTTC
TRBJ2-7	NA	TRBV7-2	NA	CASSLDRGSYEQYF	TGTGCCAGCAGCTTAGATCGGGGTTCCTACGAGCAGTACTTC
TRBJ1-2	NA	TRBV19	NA	CASSTHADSHGYTF	TGTGCCAGTAGTACCCATGCGGACAGCCATGGCTACACCTTC
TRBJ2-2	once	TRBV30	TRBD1	CAWRTGGTGELFF	TGTGCCTGGAGGACAGGGGGCACCGGGGAGCTGTTTTTT
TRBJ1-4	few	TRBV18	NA	CASSPPDIKLFF	TGTGCCAGCTCACCACCCGACATTAAACTGTTTTTT
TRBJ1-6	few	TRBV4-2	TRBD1	CASSQVGTGSSYNSPLHF	TGTGCCAGCAGCCAAGTGGGGACAGGGAGCTCCTATAATTCACCCCTCCACTTT
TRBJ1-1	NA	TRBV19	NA	CASRLEGAGNTEAFF	TGTGCCAGTAGGTTGGAGGGCGCGGGGAACACTGAAGCTTTCTTT
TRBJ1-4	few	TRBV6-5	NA	CASSPRQAGNEKLFF	TGTGCCAGCAGTCCCAGACAGGCCGGCAATGAAAAACTGTTTTTT
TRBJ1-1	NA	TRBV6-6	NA	CATSQASSPAFF	TGTGCCACCTCACAGGCCTCTTCTCCGGCTTTCTTT
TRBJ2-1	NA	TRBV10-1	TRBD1	CASSEAANRGRGEQFF	TGCGCCAGCAGTGAGGCGGCCAACAGGGGTAGAGGTGAGCAGTTCTTC
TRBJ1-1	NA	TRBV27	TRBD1	CASSLSRQGEAFF	TGTGCCAGCAGTTTATCGAGACAGGGCGAAGCTTTCTTT
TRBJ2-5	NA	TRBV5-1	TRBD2	CASSLGSSGGAETQYF	TGCGCCAGCAGCTTGGGTAGCAGCGGGGGGGCAGAGACCCAGTACTTC
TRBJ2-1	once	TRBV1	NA	CTSSLLGTGLNEQFF	TGCACCAGCAGCCTTCTGGGGACAGGCCTGAATGAGCAGTTCTTC